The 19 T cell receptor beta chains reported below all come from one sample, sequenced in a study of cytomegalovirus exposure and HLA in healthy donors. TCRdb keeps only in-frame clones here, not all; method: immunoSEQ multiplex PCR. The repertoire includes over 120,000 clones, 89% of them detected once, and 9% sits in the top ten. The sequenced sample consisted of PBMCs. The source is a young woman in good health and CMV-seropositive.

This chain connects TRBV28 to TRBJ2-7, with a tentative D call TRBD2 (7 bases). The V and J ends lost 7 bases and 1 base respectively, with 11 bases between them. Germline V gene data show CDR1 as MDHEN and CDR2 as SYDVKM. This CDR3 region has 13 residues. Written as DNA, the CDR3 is TGTGCCAGCAAGGGGGGGCAGTCCTACGAGCAGTACTTC. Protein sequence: CASKGGQSYEQYF.

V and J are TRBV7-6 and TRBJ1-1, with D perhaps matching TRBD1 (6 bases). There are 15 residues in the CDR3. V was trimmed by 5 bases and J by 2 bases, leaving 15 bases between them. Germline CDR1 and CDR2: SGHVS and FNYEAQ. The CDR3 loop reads CASSQQTGVNTEAFF. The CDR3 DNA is TGTGCCAGCAGCCAACAGACAGGCGTTAACACTGAAGCTTTCTTT.

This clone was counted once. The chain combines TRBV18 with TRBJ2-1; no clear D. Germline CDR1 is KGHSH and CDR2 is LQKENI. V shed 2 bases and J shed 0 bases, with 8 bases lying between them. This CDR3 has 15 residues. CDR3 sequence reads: CASSPVKSSYNEQFF. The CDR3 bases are TGTGCCAGCTCACCAGTTAAGAGCTCCTACAATGAGCAGTTCTTC.

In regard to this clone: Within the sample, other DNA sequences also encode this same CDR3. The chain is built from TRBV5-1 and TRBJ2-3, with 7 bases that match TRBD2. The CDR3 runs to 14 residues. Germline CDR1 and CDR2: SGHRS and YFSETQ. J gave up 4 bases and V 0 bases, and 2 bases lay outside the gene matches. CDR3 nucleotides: TGCGCCAGCAGCTTGGAGCTAGCGGCAGATACGCAGTATTTT. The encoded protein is CASSLELAADTQYF.

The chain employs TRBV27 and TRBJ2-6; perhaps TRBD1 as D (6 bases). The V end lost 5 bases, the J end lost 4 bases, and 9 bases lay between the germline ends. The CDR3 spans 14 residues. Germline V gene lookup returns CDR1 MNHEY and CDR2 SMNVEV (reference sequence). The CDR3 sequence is CASSPGAGANVLTF. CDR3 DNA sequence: TGTGCCAGCAGTCCAGGGGCAGGGGCCAACGTCCTGACTTTC.

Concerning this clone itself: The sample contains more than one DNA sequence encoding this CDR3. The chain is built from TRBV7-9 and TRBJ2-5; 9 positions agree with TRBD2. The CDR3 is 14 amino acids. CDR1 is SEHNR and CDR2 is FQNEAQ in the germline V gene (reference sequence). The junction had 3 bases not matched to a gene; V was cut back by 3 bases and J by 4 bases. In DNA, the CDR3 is TGTGCCAGCAGCTTGGCGGGGGGGGCAGAGACCCAGTACTTC. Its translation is CASSLAGGAETQYF. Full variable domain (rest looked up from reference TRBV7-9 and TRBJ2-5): DTGVSQNPRHKITKRGQNVTFRCDPISEHNRLYWYRQTLGQGPEFLTYFQNEAQLEKSRLLSDRFSAERPKGSFSTLEIQRTEQGDSAMYLCASSLAGGAETQYFGPGTRLLVL.

The CDR3: CASSWHRTDTQYF. Here the CDR3 DNA reads TGTGCCAGCAGCTGGCACAGGACAGATACGCAGTATTTT. V gene TRBV11-3 combines with J gene TRBJ2-3; D might be TRBD1 (5 bases). The V end was cut by 4 bases, the J end by 3 bases, with 8 bases between. The CDR3 is made up of 13 amino acids. Germline CDR1 reads SGHNT; CDR2 reads YENEEA.

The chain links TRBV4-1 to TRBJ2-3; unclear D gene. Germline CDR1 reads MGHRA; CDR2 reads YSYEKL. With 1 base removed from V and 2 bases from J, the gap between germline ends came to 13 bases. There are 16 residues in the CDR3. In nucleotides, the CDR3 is TGCGCCAGCAGCCAAGGAACTACACCACCCACAGATACGCAGTATTTT. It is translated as CASSQGTTPPTDTQYF.

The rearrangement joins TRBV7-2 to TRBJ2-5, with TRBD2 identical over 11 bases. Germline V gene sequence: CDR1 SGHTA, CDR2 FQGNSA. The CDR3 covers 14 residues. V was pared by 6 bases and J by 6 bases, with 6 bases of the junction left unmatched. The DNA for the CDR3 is TGTGCCAGCAGGGTAGCGGGGGGGCCCCAGACCCAGTACTTC. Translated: CASRVAGGPQTQYF.

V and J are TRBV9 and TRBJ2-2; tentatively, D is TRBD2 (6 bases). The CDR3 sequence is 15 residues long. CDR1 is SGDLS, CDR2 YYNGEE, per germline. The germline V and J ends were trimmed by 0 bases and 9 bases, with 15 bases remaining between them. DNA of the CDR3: TGTGCCAGCAGCGTAGACGGGCTGGAGGGCAGGGAGCTGTTTTTT. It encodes CASSVDGLEGRELFF.

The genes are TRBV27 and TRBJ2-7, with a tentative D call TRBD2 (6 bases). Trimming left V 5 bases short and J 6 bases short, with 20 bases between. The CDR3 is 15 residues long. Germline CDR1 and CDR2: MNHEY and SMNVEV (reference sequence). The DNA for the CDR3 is TGTGCCAGCAGTATCCCGGGACTCCTGACGCGCGAGCAGTACTTC. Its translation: CASSIPGLLTREQYF.

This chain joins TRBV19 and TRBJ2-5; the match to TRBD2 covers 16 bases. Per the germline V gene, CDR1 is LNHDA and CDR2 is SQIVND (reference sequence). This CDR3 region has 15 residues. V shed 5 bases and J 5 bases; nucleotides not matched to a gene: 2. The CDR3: CASSGTSGGAETQYF. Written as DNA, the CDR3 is TGTGCCAGTAGTGGGACTAGCGGGGGGGCGGAGACCCAGTACTTC. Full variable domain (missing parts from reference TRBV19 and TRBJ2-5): DGGITQSPKYLFRKEGQNVTLSCEQNLNHDAMYWYRQDPGQGLRLIYYSQIVNDFQKGDIAEGYSVSREKKESFPLTVTSAQKNPTAFYLCASSGTSGGAETQYFGPGTRLLVL.

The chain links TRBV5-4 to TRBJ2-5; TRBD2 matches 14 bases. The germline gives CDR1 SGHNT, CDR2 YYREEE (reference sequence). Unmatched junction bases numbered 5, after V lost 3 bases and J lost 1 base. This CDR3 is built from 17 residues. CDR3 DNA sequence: TGTGCCAGCAGCTCCGGGACTAGCGGGGGTGCCCAAGAGACCCAGTACTTC. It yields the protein CASSSGTSGGAQETQYF.

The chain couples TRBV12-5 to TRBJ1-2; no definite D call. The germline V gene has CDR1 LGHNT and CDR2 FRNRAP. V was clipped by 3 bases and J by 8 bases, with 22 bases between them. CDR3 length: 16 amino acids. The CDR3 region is CASGFSTTEAVEGYTF. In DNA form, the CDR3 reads TGTGCTAGTGGTTTCTCTACTACTGAGGCGGTCGAGGGCTACACCTTC.

CDR3: CASSDRGRSTDTQYF. In DNA, the CDR3 is TGTGCCAGCAGTGACAGGGGGCGTTCTACAGATACGCAGTATTTT. The V call is TRBV6-6, the J call TRBJ2-3; 10 bases map to TRBD1. Losses at the gene ends were 5 bases for V and 3 bases for J; bases not matched to a gene: 5. The CDR3 spans 15 residues. Germline CDR1 MNHNY, CDR2 SVGAGI (reference sequence).

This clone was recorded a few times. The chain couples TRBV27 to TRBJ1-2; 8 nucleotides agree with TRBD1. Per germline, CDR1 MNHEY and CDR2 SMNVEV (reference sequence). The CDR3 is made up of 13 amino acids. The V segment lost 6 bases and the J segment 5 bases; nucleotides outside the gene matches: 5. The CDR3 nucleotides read TGTGCCAGCAGCTACACAGGGGGTTATGGCTACACCTTC. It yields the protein CASSYTGGYGYTF.

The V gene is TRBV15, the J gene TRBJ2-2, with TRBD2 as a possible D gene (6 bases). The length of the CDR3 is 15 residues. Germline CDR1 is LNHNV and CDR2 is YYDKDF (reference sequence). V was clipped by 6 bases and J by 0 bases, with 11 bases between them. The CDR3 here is CATRGGGSNTGELFF. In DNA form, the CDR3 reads TGTGCCACCAGAGGTGGAGGGTCGAACACCGGGGAGCTGTTTTTT. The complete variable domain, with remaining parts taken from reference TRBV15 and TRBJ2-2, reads DAMVIQNPRYQVTQFGKPVTLSCSQTLNHNVMYWYQQKSSQAPKLLFHYYDKDFNNEADTPDNFQSRRPNTSFCFLDIRSPGLGDTAMYLCATRGGGSNTGELFFGEGSRLTVL.

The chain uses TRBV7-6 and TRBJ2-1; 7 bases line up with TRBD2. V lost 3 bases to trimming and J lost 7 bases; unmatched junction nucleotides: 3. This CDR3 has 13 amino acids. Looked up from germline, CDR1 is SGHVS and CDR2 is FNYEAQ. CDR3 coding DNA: TGTGCCAGCAGCTTCGGGACTATGAATGAGCAGTTCTTC. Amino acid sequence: CASSFGTMNEQFF.

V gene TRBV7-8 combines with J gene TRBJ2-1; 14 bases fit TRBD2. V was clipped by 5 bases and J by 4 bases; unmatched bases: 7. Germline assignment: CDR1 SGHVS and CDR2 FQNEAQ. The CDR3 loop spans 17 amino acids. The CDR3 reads CASSPRLAGGPYNEQFF. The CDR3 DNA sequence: TGTGCCAGCAGCCCACGACTAGCGGGGGGGCCTTACAATGAGCAGTTCTTC.